The entry below describes one TCR beta chain. The data derive from a study of blood T cell repertoires in COVID-19. Some clones are missing from TCRdb's copy, which holds only in-frame ones; the method was immunoSEQ multiplex PCR. The table shows fewer than 90,000 clones, with 70% to 90% occurring only once. Trimming pared 0 bases from V and 4 bases from J, leaving 13 bases between. This CDR3 is built from 15 residues. Germline V lookup: CDR1 GTSNPN, CDR2 SVGIG (reference sequence). The TCR sequence derives from a man aged 55-75 years with acute or convalescent COVID-19. The material sequenced was peripheral blood. The genes are TRBV30 and TRBJ2-1, with D possibly TRBD2 on 5 matching bases. CDR3 protein: CAWSVRGRYYNEQFF. CDR3 DNA: TGTGCCTGGAGTGTACGTGGGAGATATTACAATGAGCAGTTCTTC.